The 32 T cell receptor beta chains listed next were all sequenced from one sample in a study of cytotoxic CD8 clonotypes in ibrutinib-treated CLL. Produced via immunoSEQ multiplex PCR; TCRdb's table is partial and in-frame only. The sample has approximately 150,000 clones; less than 85% are singletons. Source: PBMCs, taken after 24 months of ibrutinib treatment. These receptors were collected from a human donor with chronic lymphocytic leukemia.

This sequence joins TRBV27 and TRBJ2-7, with TRBD1 matching 8 bases. The ends lost 4 bases at V and 3 bases at J; junction bases unmatched: 2. The CDR3 is 13 amino acids. The V gene's germline CDR1 is MNHEY and CDR2 SMNVEV (reference sequence). DNA for the CDR3: TGTGCCAGCAGTTACGGACAGGGCTACGAGCAGTACTTC. Its translation is CASSYGQGYEQYF.

This clone has more than one count but fewer than ten. The chain recombines TRBV21-1 with TRBJ1-2. TRBV21-1 is shown as a pseudogene. There are 15 residues in the CDR3. The DNA for the CDR3 is TGTGCCAGCAGCAAAGCGCGGCAGAGCACGTATGGCTACACCTTC. Its translation: CASSKARQSTYGYTF.

This clone was observed at least ten times. J is TRBJ1-1 and V is TRBV6-5, with D maybe TRBD1 (5 bases). The V gene's germline CDR1 is MNHEY and CDR2 SVGAGI. V was shortened by 6 bases and J by 7 bases, with 15 bases between the two germline ends. The CDR3 runs 13 residues. CDR3 in DNA: TGTGCCAGCAGACTAGCGGGGGGGTTTGAAGCTTTCTTT. This sequence encodes CASRLAGGFEAFF.

In its sample, this clone was seen a few times. The CDR3 DNA reads TGTGCCAGCAGACCGACAGGAGCACATCAGCCCCAGCATTTT. It codes for CASRPTGAHQPQHF. The V and J genes are TRBV7-2 and TRBJ1-5, with D possibly TRBD1 on 6 matching bases. V dropped 6 bases and J dropped 5 bases, with 14 bases sitting between them. Germline V gene data show CDR1 as SGHTA and CDR2 as FQGNSA. The CDR3 runs 14 residues.

This clone appeared once. V is TRBV28 and J is TRBJ1-2, with unresolved D. CDR3 length equals 13 residues. Germline-derived CDR1 and CDR2 are MDHEN and SYDVKM. Trimming removed 0 bases at V and 4 bases at J, with 6 bases between. The CDR3 region has the DNA TGTGCCAGCAGTTTATGGGCCGGCTATGGCTACACCTTC. Protein sequence: CASSLWAGYGYTF.

The chain employs TRBV7-8 and TRBJ2-5; D is ambiguous. The tail of the sequence fits TRBJ2-7 better, so the J call may be wrong. Germline assignment: CDR1 SGHVS and CDR2 FQNEAQ. The CDR3 covers 16 residues. The CDR3: CASSPTPGKDSYEQYF. Here the CDR3 DNA reads TGTGCCAGCAGCCCCACCCCGGGCAAAGACTCCTACGAGCAGTACTTC.

This rearrangement joins TRBV5-3 to TRBJ2-3; D is unclear. TRBV5-3 is identified as an open reading frame with a role that is uncertain. There are 13 residues in the CDR3. Trimming shortened V by 0 bases and J by 12 bases, and 14 bases separated the two germline ends. CDR3 DNA: TGTGCCAGAAGCTTGGTTTTGGCATCAAAACAGTATTTT. This gives the protein CARSLVLASKQYF.

The chain uses TRBV6-5 and TRBJ2-2; TRBD2 matches at 13 bases. Germline V lookup: CDR1 MNHEY, CDR2 SVGAGI. The CDR3 covers 15 residues. Trimming cost V 4 bases and J 8 bases; bases outside gene matches: 4. Here the CDR3 reads CASSSGTSGMGELFF. The DNA for the CDR3 is TGTGCCAGCAGTTCTGGGACTAGCGGGATGGGGGAGCTGTTTTTT.

The rearrangement uses TRBV2 and TRBJ1-1, with 12 bases that match TRBD1. In germline, CDR1 is SNHLY, CDR2 FYNNEI. J lost 4 bases, V lost 7 bases, and 7 bases had no gene match. CDR3 length equals 15 residues. In nucleotides, the CDR3 is TGTGCCAGCAACGGGGGACAGGGGGCGGTCACTGAAGCTTTCTTT. Its translation: CASNGGQGAVTEAFF.

This clone has a handful of counts. The gene calls are TRBV2 and TRBJ1-5; D not resolved. V lost 4 bases, J lost 9 bases, and 13 bases lay in between. This CDR3 has 13 residues. CDR1 and CDR2 from the germline V gene are SNHLY and FYNNEI. The CDR3 DNA follows: TGTGCCAGCAGTGGGGAGGGCCTTGGGCCCCAGCATTTT. Translating gives CASSGEGLGPQHF. The variable domain in full, with the rest retrieved from reference TRBV2 and TRBJ1-5, is EPEVTQTPSHQVTQMGQEVILRCVPISNHLYFYWYRQILGQKVEFLVSFYNNEISEKSEIFDDQFSVERPDGSNFTLKIRSTKLEDSAMYFCASSGEGLGPQHFGDGTRLSIL.

The rearrangement joins TRBV7-9 to TRBJ1-5; D is ambiguous. Germline assignment: CDR1 SEHNR and CDR2 FQNEAQ (reference sequence). This CDR3 spans 17 amino acids. V shed 5 bases and J shed 5 bases, with 22 bases lying between them. This CDR3 is CASSLALDGGSHQPQHF. The DNA of the CDR3 is TGTGCCAGCAGCCTTGCCCTCGACGGAGGAAGTCATCAGCCCCAGCATTTT.

V gene TRBV7-8 combines with J gene TRBJ1-1; TRBD1 agrees at 8 bases. Germline CDR1 is SGHVS and CDR2 is FQNEAQ. CDR3 length: 15 amino acids. The J segment lost 4 bases and the V segment lost 6 bases, leaving 10 bases of the junction unmatched. CDR3 region: CASSEAGTGGTEAFF. The CDR3 DNA follows: TGTGCCAGCAGTGAAGCCGGGACAGGCGGCACTGAAGCTTTCTTT.

The chain carries TRBV6-5 and TRBJ2-5; 8 bases agree with TRBD1. The CDR3 extends over 16 amino acids. V shed 0 bases and J 4 bases; nucleotides not matched to a gene: 7. CDR1 is MNHEY, CDR2 SVGAGI, per germline. The CDR3 region is CASSYSNQGAGETQYF. The CDR3 DNA follows: TGTGCCAGCAGTTACTCGAATCAGGGGGCTGGAGAGACCCAGTACTTC.

This rearrangement joins TRBV30 to TRBJ1-2; possibly TRBD1 for D (5 bases). The CDR3 is made up of 12 amino acids. The V gene's germline CDR1 is GTSNPN and CDR2 SVGIG (reference sequence). With 2 bases removed from V and 8 bases from J, the gap between germline ends came to 12 bases. The DNA for the CDR3 is TGTGCCTGGAGTAGGGCGAACAGGGGCTACACCTTC. Translated, it gives CAWSRANRGYTF.

This sequence joins TRBV20-1 and TRBJ1-2, with D unclear. V lost 5 bases and J 8 bases, leaving 9 bases between the germline ends. Germline-derived CDR1 and CDR2 are DFQATT and SNEGSKA (reference sequence). The CDR3 consists of 10 residues. The CDR3 spells CSAQQEGYTF. The CDR3 nucleotides read TGCAGTGCTCAGCAGGAGGGCTACACCTTC.

V gene TRBV25-1 combines with J gene TRBJ1-5; possibly TRBD1 for D (5 bases). The CDR3 consists of 14 residues. V was clipped by 4 bases and J by 6 bases, with 13 bases between them. From germline, CDR1 is MGHDK and CDR2 SYGVNS. This CDR3 is CASSGGGRPQPQHF. The CDR3 region has the DNA TGTGCCAGCAGTGGGGGGGGGAGGCCTCAGCCCCAGCATTTT.

The chain is built from TRBV19 and TRBJ1-3, with D hard to call. Trimming removed 3 bases at V and 0 bases at J, with 6 bases between. Germline values: CDR1 LNHDA, CDR2 SQIVND (reference sequence). There are 14 residues in the CDR3. CDR3 loop: CASSISDSGNTIYF. CDR3 DNA sequence: TGTGCCAGTAGTATTTCGGACTCTGGAAACACCATATATTTT.

The chain recombines TRBV7-9 with TRBJ1-4; D might be TRBD1 (5 bases). V was clipped by 1 base and J by 5 bases, with 8 bases between them. CDR3 size: 14 residues. Germline V gives CDR1 SEHNR, CDR2 FQNEAQ (reference sequence). Here the CDR3 reads CASSLGDLNEKLFF. CDR3 DNA sequence: TGTGCCAGCAGCTTAGGGGACCTCAATGAAAAACTGTTTTTT.

This sequence joins TRBV29-1 and TRBJ1-2; 8 bases line up with TRBD1. The trim removed 7 bases at V and 8 bases at J, leaving 12 bases unmatched. Germline-derived CDR1 and CDR2 are SQVTM and ANQGSEA. The CDR3 extends over 13 amino acids. CDR3 in amino acids: CSGEDRAAEGYTF. The CDR3, as DNA: TGCAGCGGAGAGGACAGGGCGGCGGAAGGCTACACCTTC.

V and J are TRBV7-9 and TRBJ2-1; no firm D call. The V and J ends lost 1 base and 2 bases respectively, with 9 bases between them. The CDR3 runs 15 residues. Germline V CDR1 and CDR2: SEHNR, FQNEAQ (reference sequence). In DNA, the CDR3 is TGTGCCAGCAGCTTAGTGGGAAAGGCCTACAATGAGCAGTTCTTC. This codes for CASSLVGKAYNEQFF.

The chain employs TRBV6-6 and TRBJ2-7, with D perhaps given as TRBD1 or TRBD2 (5 bases each). CDR3 length: 15 residues. V was shortened by 6 bases and J by 2 bases, with 17 bases between the two germline ends. Germline CDR1 is MNHNY and CDR2 is SVGAGI (reference sequence). The CDR3 here is CASSPSEGIAYEQYF. Here the CDR3 DNA reads TGTGCCAGCAGCCCGTCCGAGGGGATCGCCTACGAGCAGTACTTC.

This chain joins TRBV29-1 and TRBJ1-1; D ambiguous. The CDR3 extends over 12 amino acids. Germline V gene lookup returns CDR1 SQVTM and CDR2 ANQGSEA. The ends were cut back, 5 bases at V and 1 base at J, with 8 bases in the middle. The CDR3 nucleotides read TGCAGCGTTTCTCGGGGGAACACTGAAGCTTTCTTT. Its protein is CSVSRGNTEAFF.

The chain carries TRBV28 and TRBJ2-1; 12 nucleotides line up with TRBD2. From germline, CDR1 is MDHEN and CDR2 SYDVKM. V lost 4 bases, J lost 3 bases, and 4 bases stayed unmatched. The CDR3 spans 16 residues. CDR3 nucleotide sequence: TGTGCCAGCAGTTCGTGGACTAGCGGGGTCTACAATGAGCAGTTCTTC. Translated, it gives CASSSWTSGVYNEQFF. The variable domain in full, completed from reference TRBV28 and TRBJ2-1, reads DVKVTQSSRYLVKRTGEKVFLECVQDMDHENMFWYRQDPGLGLRLIYFSYDVKMKEKGDIPEGYSVSREKKERFSLILESASTNQTSMYLCASSSWTSGVYNEQFFGPGTRLTVL.

The rearrangement uses TRBV9 and TRBJ2-5; D may be TRBD1 or TRBD2 (6 bases each). The CDR3 totals 16 residues. V dropped 3 bases and J dropped 2 bases, with 17 bases sitting between them. Per the germline V gene, CDR1 is SGDLS and CDR2 is YYNGEE. This CDR3 reads CASSASGGGLQETQYF. CDR3 DNA: TGTGCCAGCAGCGCATCCGGAGGGGGTTTACAAGAGACCCAGTACTTC.

V is TRBV4-1 and J is TRBJ2-3; D is perhaps TRBD1 (5 bases). The CDR3 is made up of 16 amino acids. CDR1 and CDR2 (germline): MGHRA, YSYEKL. Trimming pared 0 bases from V and 2 bases from J, leaving 12 bases between. The CDR3 DNA reads TGCGCCAGCAGCCAAGATGGGTACAGGTCCACAGATACGCAGTATTTT. It specifies CASSQDGYRSTDTQYF.

The chain recombines TRBV11-3 with TRBJ1-1; D might be TRBD1 (6 bases). Germline V gene data show CDR1 as SGHNT and CDR2 as YENEEA. The V and J ends lost 3 bases and 0 bases respectively, with 8 bases between them. The CDR3 has 14 residues. The CDR3 DNA sequence: TGTGCCAGCAGCTTTGGGGGCTTGAACACTGAAGCTTTCTTT. Protein sequence: CASSFGGLNTEAFF.

This clone was recorded a few times. Additional DNA sequences in this sample encode the identical CDR3. The chain employs TRBV5-1 and TRBJ1-1, with D possibly being TRBD1 (6 bases). The CDR3 extends over 12 amino acids. Trimming removed 2 bases from V and 5 bases from J, with 7 bases in between. The germline V gene encodes CDR1 SGHRS and CDR2 YFSETQ. CDR3: CASSLQGTEAFF. DNA of the CDR3: TGCGCCAGCAGCTTACAGGGAACTGAAGCTTTCTTT. Supplemented by reference TRBV5-1 and TRBJ1-1, the full variable domain reads KAGVTQTPRYLIKTRGQQVTLSCSPISGHRSVSWYQQTPGQGLQFLFEYFSETQRNKGNFPGRFSGRQFSNSRSEMNVSTLELGDSALYLCASSLQGTEAFFGQGTRLTVV.

The gene calls are TRBV6-6 and TRBJ1-1, with 12 bases identical to TRBD1. CDR1 is MNHNY and CDR2 is SVGAGI in the germline V gene (reference sequence). The CDR3 is 15 residues long. V lost 5 bases, J lost 7 bases, and 8 bases stayed unmatched. The DNA of the CDR3 is TGTGCCAGCAGTACCTCCGGGACAGGGGGCAATGAAGCTTTCTTT. Translation gives CASSTSGTGGNEAFF.

This chain links TRBV4-2 with TRBJ2-3, with TRBD2 identical over 7 bases. CDR3 size: 15 residues. Trimming took 5 bases from V and 2 from J; bases not matched to a gene: 7. The germline V gene has CDR1 LGHNA and CDR2 YNFKEQ. Here the CDR3 reads CASSKSGGVTDTQYF. The CDR3 coding sequence is TGTGCCAGCAGCAAGAGTGGGGGGGTCACAGATACGCAGTATTTT.

This clone turned up a few times. V and J are TRBV23-1 and TRBJ1-5, with 7 bases matching TRBD1. TRBV23-1 is annotated as an ORF whose role is uncertain. This CDR3 has 14 residues. The V gene end was trimmed by 8 bases and the J gene end by 2 bases; junction bases not matched to a gene: 6. CDR3 sequence: CASGCGTGNQPQHF. Here the CDR3 DNA reads TGCGCCAGCGGTTGTGGGACAGGCAATCAGCCCCAGCATTTT.

This clone was observed a single time. V and J are TRBV4-1 and TRBJ2-5; D is possibly TRBD1 (7 bases). V lost 4 bases and J 0 bases, leaving 15 bases between the germline ends. CDR3 length: 16 residues. Germline V CDR1 and CDR2: MGHRA, YSYEKL. For the CDR3, the DNA is TGCGCCAGCAGCCCCGGGGGCAGGGGGTACCAAGAGACCCAGTACTTC. The encoded protein is CASSPGGRGYQETQYF.

This chain joins TRBV5-1 and TRBJ2-5, with D perhaps TRBD1 (6 bases). Germline-derived CDR1 and CDR2 are SGHRS and YFSETQ. This CDR3 has 15 amino acids. Trimming shortened V by 1 base and J by 6 bases, and 16 bases separated the two germline ends. CDR3: CASSLSMGAGKTQYF. The CDR3 nucleotides read TGCGCCAGCAGCTTGTCGATGGGGGCCGGGAAGACCCAGTACTTC.